This T cell receptor (beta chain) was found in a study of control samples from healthy donors and cancer patients. The table came from immunoSEQ multiplex PCR; TCRdb's copy has only in-frame clones and leaves some out. The sample comprises about 190,000 clones, about 90% of which are singletons, and 1.8% rests with the top ten. This CDR3 has 15 amino acids. V lost 0 bases and J 7 bases, leaving 12 bases between the germline ends. Germline lookup yields CDR1 LNHNV and CDR2 YYDKDF (reference sequence). Input material: blood. The chain is built from TRBV15 and TRBJ1-4; D uncertain. This sequence was found in a man aged 25-45 years in good health. Written as DNA, the CDR3 is TGTGCCACCAGCAGAGACGGCCACGGGATTGAAAAACTGTTTTTT. Encoded protein: CATSRDGHGIEKLFF.